The 20 T cell receptor beta chains reported below all come from one sample, sequenced in a study of T cell clonality in common variable immunodeficiency. Assay used: immunoSEQ multiplex PCR; TCRdb lists only in-frame clones, some missing. Observed in the sample are 51,000 or so clones, none of them singletons. The sequenced sample was peripheral blood mononuclear cells. These receptors all come from a person between 18 and 75 years old in good health.

Partial CDR3 DNA: TGTGCCAGCAGAGGACTAGCGGGGGACTCCTCCTACAATGAG. It yields the protein CASRGLAGDSSYNE. The whole CDR3 reads CASRGLAGDSSYNEQFF. This chain connects TRBV7-6 to TRBJ2-1; 13 bases map to TRBD2. Coverage ceases 3 residues before the CDR3 finishes, and the germline J gene fills in the end. The V and J ends lost 6 bases and 0 bases, in that order; junction bases with no gene match: 5. The length of the CDR3 is 17 residues. Per the germline V gene, CDR1 is SGHVS and CDR2 is FNYEAQ.

At least ten counts were recorded for this clone. The CDR3 end falls 3 residues outside the read, so it is completed with the germline J gene. The V and J genes are TRBV20-1 and TRBJ2-5, with TRBD2 matching over 12 bases. Germline V gene lookup returns CDR1 DFQATT and CDR2 SNEGSKA (reference sequence). This CDR3 is built from 15 residues. J lost 3 bases, V lost 4 bases, and 6 bases had no gene match. The covered CDR3 bases are TGCAGTGCTACCCGGACTAGCGGGATTGAAGAGACC. It translates to CSATRTSGIEET. The entire CDR3 reads CSATRTSGIEETQYF.

Many counts were recorded for this clone. The read falls 3 residues short of the CDR3 end, and the missing part is taken from the germline J gene. The chain employs TRBV18 and TRBJ2-7; 9 bases match TRBD2. Unmatched junction bases numbered 6, after V lost 4 bases and J lost 2 bases. The germline gives CDR1 KGHSH, CDR2 LQKENI. This CDR3 contains 15 residues. The CDR3 region is CASSQTSGDPYEQYF. CDR3 DNA (partial): TGTGCCAGCTCACAGACTAGCGGAGATCCCTACGAG.

Details on this clone: The read ends 3 residues early relative to the CDR3; the germline J gene fills the gap. This chain links TRBV10-2 with TRBJ2-3; D uncertain. From germline, CDR1 is WSHSY and CDR2 SAAADI. This CDR3 region has 14 residues. V was clipped by 2 bases and J by 4 bases, with 10 bases between them. Partial CDR3 DNA: TGCGCCAGCAGTGAGGGCGGTCGGGCAGATACG. It encodes CASSEGGRADT. The full CDR3 is CASSEGGRADTQYF.

This clone was picked up many times. The CDR3 sequence is CASSLGDRGHEKLFF. The covered CDR3 bases are TGTGCCAGCAGCCTAGGCGACAGGGGGCACGAAAAA. V usage is TRBV7-9 and J usage is TRBJ1-4; 10 bases line up with TRBD1. The read terminates 3 residues ahead of where the CDR3 ends, so the germline J gene completes it. Germline CDR1 reads SEHNR; CDR2 reads FQNEAQ (reference sequence). The CDR3 covers 15 residues. Trimming cost V 5 bases and J 8 bases; bases outside gene matches: 8.

This clone was counted many times. The read falls 3 residues short of the CDR3 end, and the missing part is taken from the germline J gene. This chain joins TRBV7-2 and TRBJ2-4; D unresolved. The CDR3 covers 15 residues. V lost 6 bases and J 0 bases, leaving 12 bases between the germline ends. Germline V gives CDR1 SGHTA, CDR2 FQGNSA. CDR3: CASSPNRVAKNIQYF. The sequenced part of the CDR3 DNA is TGTGCCAGCAGTCCTAATCGGGTAGCCAAAAACATT.

This clone was detected many times. The observed sequence ends 3 residues before the CDR3 terminus, with the missing tail filled in from the germline J gene. The gene calls are TRBV2 and TRBJ1-4, with 7 bases identical to TRBD1. J lost 7 bases, V lost 2 bases, and 1 base had no gene match. Germline V gene lookup returns CDR1 SNHLY and CDR2 FYNNEI. This CDR3 region has 13 residues. Partial CDR3 DNA: TGTGCCAGCAGTGAACAGGGGGTTGAAAAA. This gives the protein CASSEQGVEK. From start to end, the CDR3 is CASSEQGVEKLFF.

This clone was picked up many times. With the read ending 3 residues before the CDR3 end, the germline J gene is used to fill in that end. The rearrangement joins TRBV5-1 to TRBJ2-1; TRBD2 matches at 11 bases. Germline CDR1 is SGHRS and CDR2 is YFSETQ. V lost 1 base, J lost 7 bases, and 4 bases stayed unmatched. This CDR3 has 15 residues. This CDR3 reads CASSLWLAGGNEQFF. The part of the CDR3 DNA that was read is TGCGCCAGCAGCTTGTGGCTAGCGGGAGGAAATGAG. Full variable domain (outside the CDR3, taken from reference TRBV5-1 and TRBJ2-1): KAGVTQTPRYLIKTRGQQVTLSCSPISGHRSVSWYQQTPGQGLQFLFEYFSETQRNKGNFPGRFSGRQFSNSRSEMNVSTLELGDSALYLCASSLWLAGGNEQFFGPGTRLTVL.

Regarding this clone: The sequence runs out 3 residues before the end of the CDR3; the remainder is reconstructed from the germline J gene. V usage is TRBV16 and J usage is TRBJ1-6; no clear D gene. V shed 4 bases and J shed 5 bases, with 12 bases lying between them. Germline V gene data show CDR1 as KGHSY and CDR2 as FQNENV. The CDR3 is 15 amino acids. The sequenced CDR3 bases are TGTGCCAGCAGCCTCACCGTATCTAATAATTCACCC. This encodes CASSLTVSNNSP. The whole CDR3 protein is CASSLTVSNNSPLHF.

This clone was detected many times. The CDR3 end is not reached by the read, which stops 3 residues before it; the germline J gene fills it in. The chain is built from TRBV5-4 and TRBJ2-1; D is undetermined. This CDR3 is 14 amino acids long. CDR1 and CDR2 from the germline V gene are SGHNT and YYREEE (reference sequence). Trimming left V 0 bases short and J 9 bases short, with 13 bases between. Partial CDR3 DNA: TGTGCCAGCAGCTTGGAGGGTGCTGTCGGTGAG. This gives the protein CASSLEGAVGE. The complete CDR3 protein is CASSLEGAVGEQFF.

This clone was seen ten or more times. The DNA ends 3 residues before the CDR3 does, and the rest of the CDR3 is filled in from the germline J gene. The chain links TRBV30 to TRBJ1-5, with 7 bases aligning to TRBD1. J gave up 0 bases and V 8 bases, and 10 bases lay outside the gene matches. Germline CDR1 GTSNPN, CDR2 SVGIG (reference sequence). The CDR3 spans 15 residues. The sequenced CDR3 bases are TGTGCCGGGTTTCAGGGGGGACTTAGCAATCAGCCC. It yields the protein CAGFQGGLSNQP. The whole CDR3 sequence is CAGFQGGLSNQPQHF.

This clone appeared a few times. Compared with germline, one end of the junction differs, possibly owing to a read error. Coverage ceases 3 residues before the CDR3 finishes, and the germline J gene fills in the end. Other DNA sequences in this sample translate to the same CDR3. The V gene is TRBV19, the J gene TRBJ1-3; D ambiguous. CDR1 is LNHDA and CDR2 is SQIVND in the germline V gene (reference sequence). The CDR3 has 14 residues. The CDR3 bases that were read are TGTGCCAGTAGTCAGAGCGTAACTGGAAACACA. Its protein is CASSQSVTGNT. The entire CDR3 reads CASSQSVTGNTIYF.

This clone came up many times. The read falls 3 residues short of the CDR3 end, and the missing part is taken from the germline J gene. The chain couples TRBV30 to TRBJ1-2; 8 bases align to TRBD1. CDR1 and CDR2 (germline): GTSNPN, SVGIG (reference sequence). There are 15 residues in the CDR3. This CDR3 is CAWSRQGARYAGYTF. CDR3 DNA (partial): TGTGCCTGGAGTCGCCAGGGGGCGCGTTATGCGGGC.

Many counts were recorded for this clone. The read falls 3 residues short of the CDR3 end, and the missing part is taken from the germline J gene. V usage is TRBV18 and J usage is TRBJ2-7, with 8 positions matching TRBD2. Germline-derived CDR1 and CDR2 are KGHSH and LQKENI. The CDR3 is made up of 14 amino acids. With 3 bases clipped from V and 3 bases from J, the junction kept 4 bases outside the gene matches. The CDR3 region is CASSPGLAGYEQYF. CDR3 DNA (partial): TGTGCCAGCTCACCCGGGCTAGCGGGCTACGAG.

This chain's CDR3 is CSARIPGTGGEMVEQFF. The sequenced CDR3 bases are TGCAGTGCTAGGATACCCGGGACAGGGGGGGAAATGGTTGAG. The V and J genes are TRBV20-1 and TRBJ2-1; 11 bases fit TRBD1. The read stops 3 residues short of the end of the CDR3; the missing end is completed from the germline J gene. The CDR3 has 17 residues. Germline V gives CDR1 DFQATT, CDR2 SNEGSKA (reference sequence). J lost 9 bases, V lost 3 bases, and 16 bases had no gene match.

This clone has at least ten counts. CDR3 sequence reads: CASSNSGSLNNEKLFF. CDR3 bases read: TGTGCCAGCAGTAATTCAGGGAGCCTTAATAATGAAAAA. The chain couples TRBV6-2 or TRBV6-3 to TRBJ1-4; tentatively, D is TRBD1 (5 bases). The CDR3 end falls 3 residues outside the read, so it is completed with the germline J gene. The CDR3 consists of 16 residues. Looked up from germline, CDR1 is MNHEY and CDR2 is SVGEGT. The V and J ends lost 5 bases and 4 bases respectively, with 17 bases between them.

This clone was detected ten times or more. Read sequence stops 3 residues before the CDR3 end, and the germline J gene provides the missing end. This sequence joins TRBV6-1 and TRBJ1-2; tentative D call: TRBD1 (5 bases). Germline values: CDR1 MNHNS, CDR2 SASEGT. The length of the CDR3 is 14 residues. V dropped 3 bases and J dropped 5 bases, with 13 bases sitting between them. CDR3 sequence: CASSEGLPRYGYTF. Partial CDR3 DNA: TGTGCCAGCAGTGAGGGGCTTCCAAGATATGGC.

This clone occurred many times. The read ends 3 residues shy of where the CDR3 ends; the end is completed using the germline J gene. This chain uses TRBV12-3 or TRBV12-4 with TRBJ2-7; 12 nucleotides line up with TRBD2. J gave up 2 bases and V 6 bases, and 5 bases lay outside the gene matches. This CDR3 spans 15 amino acids. The chain's CDR3 is CASRRGLAGTYEQYF. The DNA read from the CDR3 is TGTGCCAGCAGACGAGGACTAGCGGGAACCTACGAG.

This clone was seen more than once but under ten times. One end of the junction fails to match germline, which may point to a read error. With the read ending 3 residues before the CDR3 end, the germline J gene is used to fill in that end. The chain is built from TRBV18 and TRBJ2-1, with D perhaps matching TRBD2 (6 bases). Germline V CDR1 and CDR2: KGHSH, LQKENI. This CDR3 region has 15 residues. CDR3 bases read: TGTGCCAGTTCACGCGGGATTCCCCCTAACAATGAG. Amino acid sequence: CASSRGIPPNNE. The CDR3 reads in full as CASSRGIPPNNEQFF.

This clone was counted at least ten times. CDR3 sequence: CASSLEGLHPQYF. The part of the CDR3 DNA that was read is TGTGCCAGCAGCTTAGAGGGGCTTCATCCG. The rearrangement joins TRBV7-6 to TRBJ2-3, with D possibly matching TRBD1 (5 bases). Sequencing ends 3 residues short of the CDR3 end; the germline J gene provides the rest. Per germline, CDR1 SGHVS and CDR2 FNYEAQ. The CDR3 extends over 13 amino acids.